This entry features one T cell receptor (beta chain) sequence. The data stem from a study of technical replicates of blood from a handful of donors. The CDR3 covers 14 residues. Trimming removed 1 base from V and 7 bases from J, with 11 bases in between. Per germline, CDR1 SNHLY and CDR2 FYNNEI. Method: immunoSEQ multiplex PCR; TCRdb's copy keeps in-frame clones and lacks some. The repertoire holds some 80,000 clones, more than 80% seen once, with 0.25% in the top ten. The clonotype comes from a human donor in good health. Material for sequencing was T cells isolated from PBMCs. V gene TRBV2 combines with J gene TRBJ1-5; tentatively, D is TRBD1 (5 bases). The CDR3 nucleotides read TGTGCCAGCAGTGAAGAAGGGGTAGGACAGCCCCAGCATTTT. Translation gives CASSEEGVGQPQHF.